This record covers a single T cell receptor beta chain. This CDR3 is 17 amino acids long. Trimming pared 0 bases from V and 6 bases from J, leaving 17 bases between. Germline CDR1 is SGHTA and CDR2 is FQGNSA. The data originate from a study of blood T cell repertoires in COVID-19. The method was immunoSEQ multiplex PCR; TCRdb's version includes in-frame clones alone and lacks a portion of them. The repertoire has 90,000 to 150,000 clones, 79% of them found once; the top ten carry 4%. This receptor was obtained from an elderly woman with acute or convalescent COVID-19. J is TRBJ2-2 and V is TRBV7-2, with TRBD1 as a possible D gene (5 bases). The sequencing sample was made of peripheral blood. The CDR3 coding sequence is TGTGCCAGCAGCTTAGCGGCAGGGTTCGGTCTGGCCGGGGAGCTGTTTTTT. It specifies CASSLAAGFGLAGELFF.